This TCR beta chain was sequenced for a study of response to subunit inactivated influenza vaccine. TCRdb passed the RT-PCR reads through MiXCR, listing each CDR3 protein once. This table holds roughly 710,000 distinct CDR3 sequences, 12% to 15% found once. This clonotype was observed a few times. The CDR3 length is 18 residues. The V end was cut by 3 bases, the J end by 0 bases, with 15 bases between. The germline V gene has CDR1 SGHAT and CDR2 FQDESV (reference sequence). The TCR sequence derives from a man aged 45 to 65 who received an inactivated influenza vaccine. This specimen consisted of PBMCs from blood, obtained 14 to 15 days before vaccination. The genes are TRBV11-1 and TRBJ2-6; unclear D gene. The CDR3 nucleotides read TGTGCCAGCAGCTTCGGTCGGACCCCCTTCTCTGGGGCCAACGTCCTGACTTTC. It yields the protein CASSFGRTPFSGANVLTF.